The clone carrying this T cell receptor beta chain was seen more than once but under ten times. Its specificity is unknown. The data were obtained in a study of vaccination effects on CD4 cells after COVID-19. Overall study findings and caveats: Healthy vaccinees showed cross-reactivity with common cold coronaviruses in only 1 of 255 vaccine-induced clones.

The CDR3 is made up of 16 amino acids. Per germline, CDR1 MNHEY and CDR2 SVGEGT. V shed 0 bases and J shed 0 bases, with 9 bases lying between them. Sequencing followed a ViraFEST assay step that expanded antigen-specific CD4+ T cells with viral peptide pools. Subsequent to 10 days of culture, CD4+ T cells were isolated. The study found no prior SARS-CoV-2 infection in the vaccine recipients, who tested negative for nucleocapsid antibodies. Fresh IL-2-containing medium replaced half the medium on days 3 and 7. Produced via immunoSEQ multiplex PCR; TCRdb's table is partial and in-frame only. The sample holds 20,000 to 25,000 clones, about 63% seen once.

The clonotype comes from a human donor who received a COVID-19 vaccine. The source was CD4+ T cells from PBMCs cultured with HCoV-NL63 spike peptides, collected before COVID-19 vaccination. This sequence joins TRBV6-2 or TRBV6-3 and TRBJ1-3; D not certain. DNA for the CDR3: TGTGCCAGCAGTTACTCTTCGACGAGCTCTGGAAACACCATATATTTT. As protein: CASSYSSTSSGNTIYF.